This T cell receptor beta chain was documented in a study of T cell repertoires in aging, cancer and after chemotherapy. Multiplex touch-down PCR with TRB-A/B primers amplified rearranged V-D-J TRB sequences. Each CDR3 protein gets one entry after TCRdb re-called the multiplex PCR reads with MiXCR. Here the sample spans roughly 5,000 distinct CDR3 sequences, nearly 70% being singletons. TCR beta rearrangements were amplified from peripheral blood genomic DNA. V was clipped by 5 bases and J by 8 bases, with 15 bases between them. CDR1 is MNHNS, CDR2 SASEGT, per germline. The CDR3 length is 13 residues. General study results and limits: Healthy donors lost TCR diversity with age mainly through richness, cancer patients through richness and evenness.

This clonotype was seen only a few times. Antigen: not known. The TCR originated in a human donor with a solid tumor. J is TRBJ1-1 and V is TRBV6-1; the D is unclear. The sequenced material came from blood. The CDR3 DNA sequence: TGTGCCAGCAGTTTTGACACCCGTGGAGAAGCTTTCTTT. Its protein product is CASSFDTRGEAFF.